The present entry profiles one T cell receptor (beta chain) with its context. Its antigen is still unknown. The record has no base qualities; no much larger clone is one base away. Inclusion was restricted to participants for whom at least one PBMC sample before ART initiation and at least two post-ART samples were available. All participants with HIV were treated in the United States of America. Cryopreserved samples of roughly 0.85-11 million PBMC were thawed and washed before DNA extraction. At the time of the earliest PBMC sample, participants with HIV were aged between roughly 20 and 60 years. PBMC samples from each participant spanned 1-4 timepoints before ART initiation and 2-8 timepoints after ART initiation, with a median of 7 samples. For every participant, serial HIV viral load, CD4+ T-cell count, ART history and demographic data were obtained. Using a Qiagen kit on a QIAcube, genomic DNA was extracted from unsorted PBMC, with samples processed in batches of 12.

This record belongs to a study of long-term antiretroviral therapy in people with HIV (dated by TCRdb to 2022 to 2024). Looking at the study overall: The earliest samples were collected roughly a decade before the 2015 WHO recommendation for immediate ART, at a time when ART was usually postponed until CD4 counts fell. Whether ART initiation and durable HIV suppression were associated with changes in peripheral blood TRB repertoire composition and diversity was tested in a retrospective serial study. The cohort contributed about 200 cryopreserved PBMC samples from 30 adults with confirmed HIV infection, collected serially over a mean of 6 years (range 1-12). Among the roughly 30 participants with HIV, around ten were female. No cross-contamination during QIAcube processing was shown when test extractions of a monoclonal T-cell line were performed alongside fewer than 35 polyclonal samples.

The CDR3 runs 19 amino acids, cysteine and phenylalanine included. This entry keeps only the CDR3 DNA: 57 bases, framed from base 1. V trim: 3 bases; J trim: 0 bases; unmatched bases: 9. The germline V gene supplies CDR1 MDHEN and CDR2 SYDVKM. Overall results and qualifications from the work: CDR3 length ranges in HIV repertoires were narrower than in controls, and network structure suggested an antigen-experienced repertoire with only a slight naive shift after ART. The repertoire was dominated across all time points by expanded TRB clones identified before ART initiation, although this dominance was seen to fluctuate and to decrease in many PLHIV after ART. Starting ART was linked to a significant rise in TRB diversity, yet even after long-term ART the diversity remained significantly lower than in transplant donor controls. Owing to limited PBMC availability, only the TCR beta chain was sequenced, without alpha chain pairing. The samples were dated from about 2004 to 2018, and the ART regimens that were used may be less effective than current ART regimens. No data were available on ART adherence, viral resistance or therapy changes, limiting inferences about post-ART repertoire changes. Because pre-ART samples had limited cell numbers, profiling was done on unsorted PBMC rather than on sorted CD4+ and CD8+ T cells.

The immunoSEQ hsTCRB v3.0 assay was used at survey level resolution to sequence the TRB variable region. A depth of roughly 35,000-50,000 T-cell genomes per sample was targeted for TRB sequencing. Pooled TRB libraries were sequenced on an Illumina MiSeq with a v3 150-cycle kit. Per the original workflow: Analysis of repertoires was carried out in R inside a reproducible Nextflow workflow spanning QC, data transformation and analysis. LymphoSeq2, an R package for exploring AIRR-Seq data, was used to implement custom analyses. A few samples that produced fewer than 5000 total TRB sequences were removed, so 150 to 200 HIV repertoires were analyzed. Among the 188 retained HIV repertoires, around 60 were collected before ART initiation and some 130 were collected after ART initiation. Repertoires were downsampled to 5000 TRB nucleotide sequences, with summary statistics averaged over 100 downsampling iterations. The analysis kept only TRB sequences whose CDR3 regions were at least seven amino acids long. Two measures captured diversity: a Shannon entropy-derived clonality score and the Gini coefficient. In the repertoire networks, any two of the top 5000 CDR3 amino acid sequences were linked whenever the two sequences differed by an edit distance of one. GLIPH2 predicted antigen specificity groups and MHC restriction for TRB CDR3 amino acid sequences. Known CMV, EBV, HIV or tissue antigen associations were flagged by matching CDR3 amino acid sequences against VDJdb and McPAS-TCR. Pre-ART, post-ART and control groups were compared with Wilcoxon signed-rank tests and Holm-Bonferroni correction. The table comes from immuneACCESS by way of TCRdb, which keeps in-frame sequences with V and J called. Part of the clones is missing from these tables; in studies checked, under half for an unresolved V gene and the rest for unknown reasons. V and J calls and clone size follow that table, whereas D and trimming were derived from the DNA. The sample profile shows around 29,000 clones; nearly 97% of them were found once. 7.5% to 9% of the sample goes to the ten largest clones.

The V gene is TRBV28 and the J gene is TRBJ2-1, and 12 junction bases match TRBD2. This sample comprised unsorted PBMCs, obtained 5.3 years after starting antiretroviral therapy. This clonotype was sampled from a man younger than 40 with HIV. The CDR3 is CASSFGLAGKSRSYNEQFF. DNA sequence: TGTGCCAGCAGTTTTGGACTAGCGGGAAAATCTCGCTCCTACAATGAGCAGTTCTTC.